Listed below are T cell receptor beta chains from one sample, sequenced in a study of cytomegalovirus exposure and HLA in healthy donors. Here immunoSEQ multiplex PCR was the method, and the copy in TCRdb shows in-frame clones only, minus some. The table lists 200,000 to 250,000 clones, over 60% of them singletons. Sequencing used PBMCs. These TCRs come from a man aged 18 to 35 in good health and CMV-seronegative. Each CDR3 is given with its conserved first and last residue. Fields, in order: V gene, D gene, clone size, J gene, CDR3 DNA, CDR3 protein. The D gene is left open where the match is weak. Clone size, where shown, is once, few, many, or a class for clones that have expanded.

>TRBV11-1|.|.|TRBJ2-7
TGTGCCAGCAGCTTAGGATATAGTATGGGCCTAAAGTACTTC
CASSLGYSMGLKYF
>TRBV7-3|.|.|TRBJ1-1
TGTGCCAGCAGCTTACAAGGGGGTCAGACTGAAGCTTTCTTT
CASSLQGGQTEAFF
>TRBV30|TRBD1|.|TRBJ2-3
TGTGCCTGGAAAGAGGGACAGTCCACAGATACGCAGTATTTT
CAWKEGQSTDTQYF
>TRBV29-1|.|.|TRBJ1-5
TGCAGCCCCGAACAGGGTGATAGCAATCAGCCCCAGCATTTT
CSPEQGDSNQPQHF
>TRBV11-2|TRBD1|.|TRBJ2-1
TGTGCCAGCAGCTTGATCCAGGGGGCGCGGAAGAATGAGCAGTTCTTC
CASSLIQGARKNEQFF
>TRBV29-1|.|.|TRBJ2-1
TGCAGCGTCGACGCAGGTCGGCAGTTCTTC
CSVDAGRQFF
>TRBV5-6|.|.|TRBJ1-3
TGTGCCAGCAGCTTACAGTACTCTGGAAACACCATATATTTT
CASSLQYSGNTIYF
>TRBV18|.|once|TRBJ1-1
TGTGCCAGCTCATTGACAGCAGATGAAGCTTTCTTT
CASSLTADEAFF
>TRBV4-1|TRBD2|.|TRBJ2-1
TGCGCCAGCAGCCAGCAGGGACTAGCGGGAGTGGATGAGCAGCTCTTC
CASSQQGLAGVDEQLF
>TRBV15|TRBD2|.|TRBJ2-7
TGTGCCACCAGCAGAGCTAGCGGGACCTACGAGCAGTACTTC
CATSRASGTYEQYF
>TRBV7-8|TRBD2|few|TRBJ2-1
TGTGCCAGCAGGCGGGAGAGGACCTACAATGAGCAGTTCTTC
CASRRERTYNEQFF
>TRBV23-1|.|few|TRBJ1-3
TGCGCCAGACGGAGTCCCACGGAACTTAGTAACACCATATATTTT
CARRSPTELSNTIYF
>TRBV9|TRBD1|.|TRBJ2-2
TGTGCCAGCAGCGGGGGACAGACCACAGACGGGGAGCTGTTTTTT
CASSGGQTTDGELFF
>TRBV14|.|.|TRBJ1-2
TGTGCCAGCAGCCAACAGATTACAGGAGATGGCTACACCTTC
CASSQQITGDGYTF
>TRBV6-5|TRBD1|.|TRBJ2-3
TGTGCCAGCAGTACTCGACAGGGGGCGACGCAGTATTTT
CASSTRQGATQYF
>TRBV9|.|.|TRBJ2-7
TGTGCCAGCAGCGTACAACCTTCCGGCTTAGCGGTATCCTACGAGCAGTACTTC
CASSVQPSGLAVSYEQYF
>TRBV7-2|TRBD2|.|TRBJ2-3
TGTGCCAGCAGCCCCCTAGCGGGGGGGCCTTTTAATACGCAGTATTTT
CASSPLAGGPFNTQYF
>TRBV6-5|.|few|TRBJ2-7
TGTGCCAGCAGTTACCCGACGGGGGGCCACACCTACGAGCAGTACTTC
CASSYPTGGHTYEQYF
>TRBV5-6|TRBD1|.|TRBJ1-1
TGTGCCAGCAGCTTACAGGGGGCCGCGAACACTGAAGCTTTCTTT
CASSLQGAANTEAFF
>TRBV4-3|TRBD2|.|TRBJ2-7
TGCGCCAGCAGCCAAACTGAGGCTAGCGGGAGGCCCACCTACGAGCAGTACTTC
CASSQTEASGRPTYEQYF
>TRBV19|.|.|TRBJ1-3
TGTGCCAGTGGCGGGGCAGGGTCGGACACCATATATTTT
CASGGAGSDTIYF
>TRBV28|TRBD1|.|TRBJ1-5
TGTGCCAGCACCCTCGGACAGGGGAGGTGGGAGCCCCAGCATTTT
CASTLGQGRWEPQHF
>TRBV5-6|TRBD1|.|TRBJ2-5
TGTGCCAGCAGCACGGGGGACAGGGGGCTCCAAGAGACCCAGTACTTC
CASSTGDRGLQETQYF
>TRBV19|.|.|TRBJ1-1
TGTGCCAGTAGTATAGAGGGGGCGCTTACTGAAGCTTTCTTT
CASSIEGALTEAFF
>TRBV7-6|.|.|TRBJ2-5
TGTGCCAGCAGCCCGAGGGGGAGTTGGACCCAGTACTTC
CASSPRGSWTQYF
>TRBV6-1|.|once|TRBJ1-2
TGTGCCAGCAGTGAAAACACCAGGGGAGGGTGGAGGGATGGCTACACCTTC
CASSENTRGGWRDGYTF
>TRBV19|TRBD1|once|TRBJ1-5
TGTGCCAGTAGTCCGCCGACAGGGACAGTTAATCAGCCCCAGCATTTT
CASSPPTGTVNQPQHF
>TRBV15|.|.|TRBJ1-5
TGTGCCACCAGCAGAGAGCTAGGATTGGAGGACAGCAATCAGCCCCAGCATTTT
CATSRELGLEDSNQPQHF
>TRBV19|.|.|TRBJ1-1
TGTGCCAGTAGTATGCAGTTGGAAGCTTTCTTT
CASSMQLEAFF
>TRBV11-3|TRBD1|.|TRBJ1-2
TGTGCCAGCAGCCAAAAGGACAGGGTGAGAACCTTC
CASSQKDRVRTF
>TRBV29-1|.|.|TRBJ1-2
TGCAGCGTTGAGCCTCGGGGGTTTGATGGCTACACCTTC
CSVEPRGFDGYTF
>TRBV12-2|.|.|TRBJ1-1
TGTGCAAGTCGCTTAGTAGTGGAACAGAGGAACACTGAAGCTTTCTTT
CASRLVVEQRNTEAFF
>TRBV7-9|TRBD1|.|TRBJ2-7
TGTGCCAGCAGCGCCGGGGACAGCTCCTACGAGCAGTACTTC
CASSAGDSSYEQYF
>TRBV7-8|TRBD1|.|TRBJ2-1
TGTGCCAGCAGCTTATTGGGACAGGGGTACAATGAGCAGTTCTTC
CASSLLGQGYNEQFF
>TRBV30|TRBD1|.|TRBJ2-3
TGTGCCTGGAGTTGGGGACAGGGATCCGATACGCAGTATTTT
CAWSWGQGSDTQYF
>TRBV7-2|.|once|TRBJ1-2
TGTGCCAGCAGCTTTACATCGGACAGAAACCTACTTAACTATGGCTACACCTTC
CASSFTSDRNLLNYGYTF
>TRBV11-2|.|.|TRBJ2-5
TGTGCCAGCAGCTCGTCCCAAGAGACCCAGTACTTC
CASSSSQETQYF
>TRBV5-4|TRBD1|.|TRBJ2-1
TGTGCCAGCAGCTTCGGGACAGGGCACAATGAGCAGTTCTTC
CASSFGTGHNEQFF
>TRBV4-3|TRBD1|.|TRBJ1-1
TGCGCCAGCAGCCAAGGCGCCGGACAGGTGGACACTGAAGCTTTCTTT
CASSQGAGQVDTEAFF
>TRBV9|TRBD1|.|TRBJ2-5
TGTGCCAGCAGCGTAGGTACGTCGGGACAGGTACGAGAGACCCAGTACTTC
CASSVGTSGQVRETQYF
>TRBV7-2|.|.|TRBJ2-7
TGTGCCAGCAGCCCTAAACAGGGAAAATCCGCCTACGAGCAGTACTTC
CASSPKQGKSAYEQYF
>TRBV6-1|.|.|TRBJ2-7
TGTGCCAGCAGTGCACTAACGAGAATACAGGCGACCTACGAGCAGTACTTC
CASSALTRIQATYEQYF
>TRBV6-1|.|once|TRBJ1-1
TGTGCCAGCAGTGAAAGGGGGGGCAACACTGAAGCTTTCTTT
CASSERGGNTEAFF
>TRBV20-1|.|.|TRBJ1-1
TGCAGTGCTGGCAAGAACACTGAAGCTTTCTTT
CSAGKNTEAFF
>TRBV4-3|TRBD2|.|TRBJ2-1
TGCGCCAGCAGCCAAGGACTAGCGGGAGGGTATGAGCAGTTCTTC
CASSQGLAGGYEQFF
>TRBV6-1|TRBD1|.|TRBJ2-7
TGTGCCAGCACCGAACTTCGCGACAGGGGCGAGCAGTACTTC
CASTELRDRGEQYF
>TRBV7-2|TRBD2|.|TRBJ2-5
TGTGCCAGCAGCCCGCGTATTGGGCGGGAGGGCCGAGAGACCCAGTACTTC
CASSPRIGREGRETQYF
>TRBV4-3|.|.|TRBJ2-1
TGCGCCAGCAGCCAAGACTGGGGAGGTTACAATGAGCAGTTCTTC
CASSQDWGGYNEQFF
>TRBV28|TRBD1|once|TRBJ1-1
TGTGCCAGCAGTCCCTCTGAGGGACAGGGCGACACTGAAGCTTTCTTT
CASSPSEGQGDTEAFF
>TRBV11-2|.|.|TRBJ1-1
TGTGCCAGCAGCCGTCCGTCGGGACTTTCGAACACTGAAGCTTTCTTT
CASSRPSGLSNTEAFF
>TRBV5-1|TRBD2|.|TRBJ2-3
TGCGCCAGCAGGTCCGGGACTAGCGGGGGGGGTAGCACAGATACGCAGTATTTT
CASRSGTSGGGSTDTQYF